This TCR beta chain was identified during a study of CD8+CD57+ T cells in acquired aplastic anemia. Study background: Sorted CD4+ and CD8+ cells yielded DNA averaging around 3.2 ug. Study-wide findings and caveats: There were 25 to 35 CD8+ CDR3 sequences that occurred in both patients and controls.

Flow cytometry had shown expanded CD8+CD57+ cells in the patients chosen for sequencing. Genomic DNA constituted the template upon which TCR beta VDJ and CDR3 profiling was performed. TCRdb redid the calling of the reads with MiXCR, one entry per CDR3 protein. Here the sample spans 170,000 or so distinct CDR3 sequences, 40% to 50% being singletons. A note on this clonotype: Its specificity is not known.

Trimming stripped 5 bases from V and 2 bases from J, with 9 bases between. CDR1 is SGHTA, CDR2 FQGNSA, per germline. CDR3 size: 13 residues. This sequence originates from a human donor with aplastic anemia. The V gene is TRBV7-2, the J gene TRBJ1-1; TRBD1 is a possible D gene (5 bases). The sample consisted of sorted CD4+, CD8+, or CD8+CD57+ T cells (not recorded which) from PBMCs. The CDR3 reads CASSTRTNTEAFF. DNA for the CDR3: TGTGCCAGCAGCACCAGGACAAACACTGAAGCTTTCTTT.